This TCR beta chain stems from a study of cytomegalovirus exposure and HLA in healthy donors (dated by TCRdb to about 2017). Concerning the study at large: An earlier analysis of fewer than 750 of the donors reported around 280 Gb of sequence data and around 100 million unique TCR beta sequences obtained from about 200 million T cells. Around 320 gigabases of sequencing data and tens of millions of unique TCR sequences were included in an early release covering 550 to 800 HLA-typed donors. The genetic ancestry cluster associated with self-reported Caucasian donors included roughly 84% of the 300 to 400 genotyped donors. The study aimed to test whether signatures of past pathogen exposure could be identified by cataloging public T cell receptors. The study used immunosequencing to profile the T cell repertoires of some 600 subjects and linked those repertoires to cytomegalovirus serostatus. Along with the roughly 610-subject first cohort, a separate validation cohort of over 90 different subjects was used. To predict cytomegalovirus infection status, the study combined high-throughput TCR immunosequencing, statistical association of individual TCRs with disease status, and machine learning. To study patterns of TCR occurrence, a later analysis re-analyzed previously published TCR beta repertoires from 500 to 850 donors and added high-resolution HLA genotyping. Rather than using new phenotypic data, the later analysis identified candidate immune exposures from TCR beta sequences and from how often those sequences occurred across donors. In an earlier analysis of about 590 of the donors, high-throughput TCR beta sequencing was used to judge whether each TCR beta V gene segment behaved as functional or pseudogenic. Donor age, sex, ethnicity and CMV serostatus were compiled alongside the repertoire data. In a later genetic analysis, genome-wide SNP genotypes for 398 of the 666 donors were used, and that subset was treated as a discovery cohort. All discovery cohort repertoires had been generated using a single sequencing platform. Class I and class II HLA loci were covered by the typing at four-digit resolution. Typing coverage varied by locus: roughly 620-640 donors for A, B, C, DRB1 and DQB1; approximately 500 for DQA1; 606 for DPA1; around 490 for DPB1. Five DR-DQ haplotypes were treated as single units for association and clustering because of strong linkage in the cohort. Among 300 to 500 genotyped donors of the cohort, an average of approximately 240,000 unique TCR beta nucleotide sequences was sequenced per donor, of which about 19% were non-productive.

The cohort was made up of hundreds of healthy bone marrow donors. At the time of sampling, every cohort member was nominally healthy, though immune exposures that went unrecorded were likely present. Of the approximately 700 cohort members, approximately 290 had a positive CMV serostatus and 352 had a negative one, while no CMV serostatus was recorded for the donor. Each donor provided a peripheral blood sample, and peripheral blood mononuclear cells were used for TCR beta sequencing. The Qiagen DNeasy Blood Extraction Kit was used to extract genomic DNA from the blood cell samples. Preparation of the library involved the immunoSEQ multiplex PCR assay. The multiplex PCR relied on a mix of 60 forward primers for TCR Vbeta segments and 13 reverse primers for TCR Jbeta segments. A multiplex PCR assay on genomic DNA amplified the CDR3 region of rearranged TCR beta genes. The Illumina HiSeq System was used to sequence the amplified TCR beta libraries as 87-base-pair reads. The study's own analysis went as follows. A later analysis tallied roughly 78 million unique TCR beta chains across the 660 or so repertoires, and 10 million to 11 million of those chains were shared by two or more donors. Raw reads were error-corrected and collapsed into unique sequences with a nearest-neighbor algorithm that merged closely related sequences to remove PCR and sequencing errors. V, D and J gene segments were assigned by aligning CDR3 sequences to IMGT reference sequences. Each retained sequence needed at least a six-nucleotide match to both a V gene segment and a J gene segment. Rearrangements were classified as productive when the CDR3 lacked stop codons and remained in frame with V and J, and all other rearrangements were classified as non-productive. CDR3 was defined according to IMGT convention as the region running from the second conserved V-encoded cysteine to the conserved J-encoded phenylalanine. Sequences without an unambiguous match to a single V gene segment were excluded from the earlier analysis of almost 600 of the donors. In an earlier analysis of several hundred of the donors, V segments were called functional above 56.7% productive rearrangements and were called segregating when the between-donor standard deviation exceeded 5%. A statistical classification framework was built for diagnosing cytomegalovirus status from the catalog of TCR beta chain sequences. In a later analysis, TCR nucleotide sequences were compared against IMGT/GENE-DB human TR gene sequences so that V and J genes could be assigned. Using the TCRdist pipeline, a later analysis assigned CDR3 sequences along with most-parsimonious VDJ recombination scenarios. In a later analysis, each TCR beta chain was defined by its CDR3 amino acid sequence together with its V-gene family, and reads lacking a unique V-gene family were excluded. To address suspected cross-contamination and a sequencing artifact, a later analysis removed a few hundred highly shared, low-generation-probability nucleotide sequences. A later analysis calculated a clonal expansion index for each public chain from normalized within-repertoire ranks of inferred template counts. In a later analysis, generation probabilities were computed using a VDJ recombination model fitted to out-of-frame rearrangements, and the results were checked against IGoR. Hypergeometric tests were used in a later analysis to score TCR-TCR, TCR-HLA and TCR-CMV co-occurrence, with a repertoire-size bias correction applied to the TCR pairs. In a later analysis, false discovery rates were estimated by permuting HLA or CMV assignments 20 times. In a later analysis, co-occurring TCRs were grouped with DBSCAN, and TCRdist sequence similarity was added when clustering was performed within HLA-allele-positive subsets. For co-occurrence clustering, repertoires with fewer than 30,000 or more than 120,000 public chains were excluded, along with a handful of repertoires with anomalous nucleotide sharing. Imported from immuneACCESS, the table was reduced by TCRdb to in-frame sequences with V and J called. These copies leave out some clones; in studies compared against another copy, an unresolved V gene accounts for under half, and the cause of the remainder is not known. The V and J calls and the clone size are those of that table, but D and trimming were determined from the DNA. The sample contains fewer than 20,000 clones, around 80% of them found a single time. Around a fifth of the sample goes to the ten largest clones.

The full study reports these points: The authors suggested that the approach could potentially be generalized to other disease states and immunological phenotypes. A later analysis reported that several top co-occurrence clusters appeared linked to parvovirus B19, influenza, CMV and Epstein-Barr virus. A later analysis found that HLA-associated TCR beta chains were more clonally expanded and had lower generation probabilities than equally common non-associated chains. A further reported finding was that TCR beta sequences accurately predicted the HLA-A and HLA-B alleles for most subjects in the first cohort. In an earlier analysis of 587 of the donors, most TCR beta V segments appeared in productive rearrangements about 87% or about 30% of the time, broadly matching IMGT annotations. In vitro tests confirmed that a few of the cytomegalovirus-associated TCR beta chains recognize cytomegalovirus antigens. Sequencing depth was assumed to be roughly uniform across donors in the presence/absence analyses, though that assumption may not hold. Across donors, most TCR sequences were observed very rarely, whereas some public TCRs were present in many individuals. A later analysis found that TCR association rates varied across HLA loci, with DRB1 alleles showing the most associated TCRs and HLA-C alleles the fewest. A later genetic analysis associated a missense DCLRE1C variant with V-gene and J-gene trimming of TCR beta chains, and an independent cohort replicated the association. The sequencing pipeline was judged likely to have produced a cluster of highly shared sequence variants as a technical artifact. Correlated functional status among segregating V segments might be attributable to linkage disequilibrium, but an unknown experimental factor could not be ruled out. Most CMV-associated TCR beta chains appeared to be HLA-restricted in a later analysis, and the HLA associations seemed to be driven largely by CMV exposure. Because HLA typing was missing for some donors at each locus, association tests included only the typed subset. Because the 87-base-pair reads could not distinguish some IMGT-functional V segments, including TRBV6-2 and TRBV6-3, those segments were excluded. Because counts were too low, seventeen rarely observed V segments, including chromosome 9 orphons, were left out of the earlier analysis of 587 of the donors. Only TCR beta chains were sequenced in this cohort, and the absence of alpha or paired-chain data limited detectable features. A total of 164 TCR beta chains were listed by the study as associated with cytomegalovirus. The classifier was reported to diagnose cytomegalovirus status with high specificity and sensitivity in both the original cohort and the validation cohort. A later genetic analysis reported fewer N-insertions in productive TCRs among donors in an Asian-associated ancestry cluster than the roughly 620-donor mean. In a later analysis, around 15,000 TCR beta sequences were associated with specific HLA alleles at a false discovery rate of 0.05. Strong co-occurrence of HLA alleles, especially DR and DQ, made assigning TCR associations to individual alleles difficult. CMV serostatus was the only immune exposure information available for the cohort.

Via the germline V gene (reference sequence), CDR1 is MNHNY and CDR2 SVGAGI. The germline ends are 8 bases apart after V is trimmed by 8 bases and J by 0 bases. The CDR3 starts with the cysteine, ends with the phenylalanine, and has 13 residues. The only DNA kept is the CDR3, 39 bases in frame from the first base. Notes on this clone: Its cognate antigen has yet to be identified. No qualities accompany the bases; no much larger clone lies one base away.

Rearrangement joined TRBV6-6 to TRBJ2-1; perhaps TRBD2 is the D gene, with 6 bases matching. This TCR was recovered from a human donor in good health. The sample comprised PBMCs. The sequenced DNA is TGTGCCAGCTCGGACTACTCCTACAATGAGCAGTTCTTC. It specifies CASSDYSYNEQFF.